The rows below give T cell receptor beta chains drawn from one sample of a study of regulatory T cells in long-lasting Graves disease. TCRdb processed the multiplex PCR reads anew with MiXCR; each CDR3 protein has one entry. Among a few hundred thousand distinct CDR3 sequences listed, around 20% were seen once. The sequenced sample was peripheral blood mononuclear cells (PBMCs), obtained when the disease was refractory, from a patient treated with antithyroid drugs. These receptors were collected from a female donor with Graves disease. CDR3s include the opening cysteine and the closing phenylalanine or tryptophan. Fields, in order: J gene, V gene, CDR3 protein.

TRBJ2-5	TRBV3-1	CASSLSQAGTTETQYF
TRBJ2-7	TRBV10-3	CAIGETGGSGEQYF
TRBJ1-1	TRBV5-4	CASTRTGTTEAFF
TRBJ1-5	TRBV29-1	CSQFRPNSLNQPQHF
TRBJ2-7	TRBV10-3	CASQRDRYEQYF
TRBJ1-2	TRBV14	CASSQDTRTNYGYTF
TRBJ1-1	TRBV20-1	CSARGRGRGNIYEAFF
TRBJ1-1	TRBV10-3	CAITPGLMNTEAFF
TRBJ1-4	TRBV28	CASSLATTNEKLFF
TRBJ2-5	TRBV15	CATSRAGEQTQYF
TRBJ1-6	TRBV6-1	CASSERGTPYSPLHF
TRBJ2-5	TRBV30	CAWSRGPIQETQYF
TRBJ1-6	TRBV10-3	CAIRTETNSPLHF